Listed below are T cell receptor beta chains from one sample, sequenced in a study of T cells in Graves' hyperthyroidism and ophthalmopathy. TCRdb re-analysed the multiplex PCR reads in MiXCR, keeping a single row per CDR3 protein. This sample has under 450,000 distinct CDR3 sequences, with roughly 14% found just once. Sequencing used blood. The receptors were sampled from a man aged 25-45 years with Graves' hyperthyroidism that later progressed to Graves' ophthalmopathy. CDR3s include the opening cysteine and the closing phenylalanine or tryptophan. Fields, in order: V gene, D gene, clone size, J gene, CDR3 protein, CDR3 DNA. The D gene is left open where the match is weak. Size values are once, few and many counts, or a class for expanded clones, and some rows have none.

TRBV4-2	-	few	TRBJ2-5	CASSQSLQGGQETQYF	TGTGCCAGCAGCCAAAGCCTCCAGGGGGGTCAAGAGACCCAGTACTTC
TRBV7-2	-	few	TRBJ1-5	CASSLGALMGNQPQHF	TGTGCCAGCAGCTTGGGGGCGTTAATGGGGAATCAGCCCCAGCATTTT
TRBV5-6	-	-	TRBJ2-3	CVSSLAATDTQYF	TGTGTCAGCAGCTTGGCCGCGACAGATACGCAGTATTTT
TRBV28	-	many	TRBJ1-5	CASSLWAGSGQPQHF	TGTGCCAGCAGTTTATGGGCAGGGTCGGGTCAGCCCCAGCATTTT
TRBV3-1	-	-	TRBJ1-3	CASSQLGPGNTIYF	TGTGCCAGCAGCCAATTAGGGCCTGGAAACACCATATATTTT
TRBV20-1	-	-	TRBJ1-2	CSARTPQGTNYGYTF	TGCAGTGCTAGAACCCCTCAGGGGACTAACTATGGCTACACCTTC
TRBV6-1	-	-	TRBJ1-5	CASIRQGNQPQHF	TGTGCCAGCATCCGGCAGGGGAATCAGCCCCAGCATTTT
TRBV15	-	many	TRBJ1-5	CATSRGGLYQPQHF	TGTGCCACCAGCAGAGGCGGCTTATATCAGCCCCAGCATTTT
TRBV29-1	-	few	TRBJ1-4	CSATRGGGEKLFF	TGCAGCGCTACTCGGGGAGGGGGGGAAAAACTGTTTTTT
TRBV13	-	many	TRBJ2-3	CASSFGGRGDTQYF	TGTGCCAGCAGCTTCGGGGGGCGAGGAGATACGCAGTATTTT
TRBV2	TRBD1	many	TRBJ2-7	CASMGDSYEQYF	TGTGCCAGCATGGGGGACAGCTACGAGCAGTACTTC
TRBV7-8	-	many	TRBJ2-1	CASSLVLALNEQFF	TGTGCCAGCAGCTTAGTACTAGCTCTCAATGAGCAGTTCTTC
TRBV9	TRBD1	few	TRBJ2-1	CASMPQGGNEQFF	TGTGCCAGCATGCCACAGGGGGGCAATGAGCAGTTCTTC
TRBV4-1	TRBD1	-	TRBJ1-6	CASSGIGQGISPLHF	TGCGCCAGCAGCGGCATAGGACAGGGGATTTCACCCCTCCACTTT
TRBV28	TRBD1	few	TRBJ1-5	CASSFEGAGQPQHF	TGTGCCAGCAGTTTCGAGGGGGCGGGTCAGCCCCAGCATTTT
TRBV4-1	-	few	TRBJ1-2	CASSQDDQAAYGYTF	TGCGCCAGCAGCCAAGATGATCAGGCGGCCTATGGCTACACCTTC
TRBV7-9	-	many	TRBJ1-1	CAMLGESTEAFF	TGTGCCATGTTAGGAGAGAGTACTGAAGCTTTCTTT
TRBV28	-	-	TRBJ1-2	CVSSSVPPGADYGYTF	TGTGTCAGCAGTTCCGTACCTCCGGGGGCCGACTATGGCTACACCTTC
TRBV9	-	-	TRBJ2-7	CASSVAAESSYEQYF	TGTGCCAGCAGCGTAGCTGCAGAGAGCTCCTACGAGCAGTACTTC
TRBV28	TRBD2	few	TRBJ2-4	CASERTRQNIQYF	TGTGCCAGCGAACGGACTAGACAAAACATTCAGTACTTC
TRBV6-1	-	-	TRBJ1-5	CASSFRPGNQPQHF	TGTGCCAGCAGTTTCAGGCCGGGCAATCAGCCCCAGCATTTT
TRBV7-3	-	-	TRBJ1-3	CASSHDDTIYF	TGTGCCAGCAGCCACGACGACACCATATATTTT
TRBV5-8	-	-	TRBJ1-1	CASSLWLGTLNTEAFF	TGTGCCAGCAGCTTGTGGCTGGGGACTTTGAACACTGAAGCTTTCTTT
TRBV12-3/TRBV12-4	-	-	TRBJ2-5	CASSLKAGPQYF	TGTGCCAGCAGTTTGAAGGCTGGGCCCCAGTACTTC
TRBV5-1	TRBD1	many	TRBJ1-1	CASSLADRGWAFF	TGCGCCAGCAGCTTGGCGGACAGGGGATGGGCTTTCTTT
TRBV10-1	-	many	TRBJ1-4	CASSDTGTENEKLFF	TGCGCCAGCAGCGACACCGGGACGGAGAATGAAAAACTGTTTTTT
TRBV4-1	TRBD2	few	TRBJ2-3	CASRHGLATDTQYF	TGCGCCAGCAGACATGGACTAGCCACAGATACGCAGTATTTT
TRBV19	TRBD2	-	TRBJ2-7	CASSSTSGGLYEQYF	TGTGCCAGTAGTTCGACTAGCGGGGGCCTCTACGAGCAGTACTTC
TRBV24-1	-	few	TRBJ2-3	CATSQAGHQVDTQYF	TGTGCCACCAGTCAAGCGGGTCATCAGGTAGATACGCAGTATTTT